The TCR beta chain described here comes from a study of response to subunit inactivated influenza vaccine. This clonotype has a count of ten or more. The antigen remains undetermined. The CDR3 loop spans 14 amino acids. CDR1 is LGHDT and CDR2 is YNNKEL in the germline V gene (reference sequence). Trimming removed 2 bases from V and 9 bases from J; junction bases left unmatched: 7. General observations from the study: Authors suggested each seasonal flu vaccination may recruit only limited numbers of new T cells.

TCRdb analysed the RT-PCR reads with MiXCR anew, one entry per CDR3 protein. The sample holds roughly 460,000 distinct CDR3 sequences, 9.5% to 12% seen once. The V and J genes are TRBV3-1 and TRBJ2-1; 7 nucleotides align to TRBD1. The sequence came from a man aged 50-60 years who received an inactivated influenza vaccine. Sequenced material: PBMCs from blood, taken roughly 45 days after vaccination. The CDR3 DNA follows: TGTGCCAGCAGCCAATTCAACAGGGGAGCTGAGCAGTTCTTC. It specifies CASSQFNRGAEQFF.